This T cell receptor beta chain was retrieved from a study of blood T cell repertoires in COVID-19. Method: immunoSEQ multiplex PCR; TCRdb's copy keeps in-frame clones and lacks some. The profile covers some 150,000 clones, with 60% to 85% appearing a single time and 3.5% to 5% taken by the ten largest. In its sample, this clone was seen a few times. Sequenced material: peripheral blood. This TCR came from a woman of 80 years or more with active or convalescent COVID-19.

CDR3 DNA: TGTGCCAGCAGCCAAGGGCTGTGGCAGCCCCAGCATTTT. This sequence encodes CASSQGLWQPQHF. The gene calls are TRBV3-1 (or the pseudogene TRBV3-2) and TRBJ1-5; D call uncertain. Looked up from germline, CDR1 is LGHDT and CDR2 is YNNKEL (reference sequence). The V gene lost 1 base and the J gene lost 7 bases, with 8 bases spanning the gap. This CDR3 is 13 amino acids long.